Each of the 14 T cell receptor beta chains below was sequenced from the same sample in a study of OX40 agonist ivuxolimab in advanced cancers. TCRdb keeps only in-frame clones here, not all; method: immunoSEQ multiplex PCR. This sample has roughly 50,000 clones, with roughly nine tenths found just once. Source: CD4+ or CD8+ T cells sorted from blood, taken in a trial of the OX40 agonist ivuxolimab. All receptors come from an adult with an advanced solid tumor such as melanoma, head and neck, liver or kidney cancer.

This chain joins TRBV5-6 and TRBJ2-3, with unresolved D. Germline V gene sequence: CDR1 SGHDT, CDR2 YYEEEE. CDR3 length: 13 amino acids. The V and J ends lost 1 base and 4 bases respectively, with 7 bases between them. In DNA form, the CDR3 reads TGTGCCAGCAGCTTGTCGGGTGCAGATACGCAGTATTTT. Translation gives CASSLSGADTQYF.

The chain is built from TRBV4-3 and TRBJ2-1; 7 nucleotides agree with TRBD2. The CDR3 loop spans 16 amino acids. From germline, CDR1 is LGHNA and CDR2 YSLEER. The ends lost 0 bases at V and 5 bases at J; junction bases unmatched: 7. Written as DNA, the CDR3 is TGCGCCAGCAGCCAAGATAGGCAGGCGGGGGACAATGAGCAGTTCTTC. Encoded protein: CASSQDRQAGDNEQFF.

The chain links TRBV19 to TRBJ1-5; D gene ambiguous. Trimming shortened V by 4 bases and J by 6 bases, and 10 bases separated the two germline ends. CDR1 LNHDA and CDR2 SQIVND come from the germline V gene (reference sequence). There are 13 residues in the CDR3. CDR3 bases: TGTGCCAGTAGTACAGCGCCAATTCAGCCCCAGCATTTT. Amino acid sequence: CASSTAPIQPQHF.

This clone was recorded a few times. This chain connects TRBV28 to TRBJ2-1; 9 nucleotides align to TRBD2. Trimming removed 5 bases from V and 5 bases from J; junction bases left unmatched: 13. CDR1 and CDR2 from the germline V gene are MDHEN and SYDVKM. The CDR3 is made up of 17 amino acids. CDR3 DNA: TGTGCCAGCAGTCCGTTAGCGGGAGCGCACGTGAACAATGAGCAGTTCTTC. It encodes CASSPLAGAHVNNEQFF.

The gene calls are TRBV2 and TRBJ1-1; TRBD1 is a possible D gene (6 bases). The germline V gene encodes CDR1 SNHLY and CDR2 FYNNEI. CDR3 size: 13 residues. The ends were cut back, 11 bases at V and 5 bases at J, with 18 bases in the middle. Here the CDR3 reads CAGKGEVDTEAFF. CDR3 nucleotides: TGTGCCGGCAAGGGGGAGGTGGATACTGAAGCTTTCTTT.

CDR3 nucleotides: TGCGCCAGCAGCTTGGAGGGGTGGGAAGGTGGCTACACCTTC. Translating it yields CASSLEGWEGGYTF. The rearrangement joins TRBV5-1 to TRBJ1-2, with D possibly being TRBD1 (5 bases). V lost 0 bases, J lost 7 bases, and 13 bases lay in between. Germline CDR1 is SGHRS and CDR2 is YFSETQ. The CDR3 spans 14 residues.

The chain has TRBV6-6 and TRBJ1-3; no reliable D call. With 8 bases removed from V and 0 bases from J, the gap between germline ends came to 8 bases. The CDR3 sequence is 13 residues long. Per germline, CDR1 MNHNY and CDR2 SVGAGI (reference sequence). The CDR3 spells CASSAHSGNTIYF. CDR3 in DNA: TGTGCCAGCTCGGCACACTCTGGAAACACCATATATTTT.

The V and J genes are TRBV13 and TRBJ2-2; D gene ambiguous. The germline gives CDR1 PRHDT, CDR2 FYEKMQ (reference sequence). Trimming shortened V by 6 bases and J by 5 bases, and 10 bases separated the two germline ends. The CDR3 spans 13 residues. CDR3 coding DNA: TGTGCCAGCAGTCCATCGATAACCGGGGAGCTGTTTTTT. It is translated as CASSPSITGELFF.

The V call is TRBV29-1, the J call TRBJ1-1; D remains unclear. The CDR3 covers 14 residues. The V gene lost 5 bases and the J gene lost 10 bases, with 23 bases spanning the gap. Germline CDR1 is SQVTM and CDR2 is ANQGSEA. The CDR3 here is CSVPGLDKGLSAFF. Here the CDR3 DNA reads TGCAGCGTTCCGGGTCTCGATAAAGGATTGTCAGCTTTCTTT.

This clone was observed once. The chain is built from TRBV28 and TRBJ2-4; 8 nucleotides match TRBD1. The CDR3 sequence is 13 residues long. Per germline, CDR1 MDHEN and CDR2 SYDVKM. The trim removed 3 bases at V and 7 bases at J, leaving 2 bases unmatched. CDR3 protein: CASSLTGVNIQYF. The CDR3 DNA sequence: TGTGCCAGCAGTTTGACAGGGGTCAACATTCAGTACTTC.

The chain carries TRBV6-5 and TRBJ2-5; no clear D. The V and J ends lost 6 bases and 5 bases respectively, with 13 bases between them. CDR3 length equals 13 residues. Germline values: CDR1 MNHEY, CDR2 SVGAGI. CDR3 coding DNA: TGTGCCAGCAGCCCCTTGGTGTTGGAGACCCAGTACTTC. Protein sequence: CASSPLVLETQYF.

This chain uses TRBV5-4 with TRBJ1-1; the match to TRBD1 covers 7 bases. V was pared by 5 bases and J by 10 bases, with 8 bases of the junction left unmatched. The CDR3 consists of 12 residues. Germline V CDR1 and CDR2: SGHNT, YYREEE (reference sequence). This CDR3 reads CASSYGQEGAFF. For the CDR3, the DNA is TGTGCCAGCAGTTACGGACAGGAAGGAGCTTTCTTT. Based on the CDR3 plus reference TRBV5-4 and TRBJ1-1, the full variable domain is ETGVTQSPTHLIKTRGQQVTLRCSSQSGHNTVSWYQQALGQGPQFIFQYYREEENGRGNFPPRFSGLQFPNYSSELNVNALELDDSALYLCASSYGQEGAFFGQGTRLTVV.

The rearrangement uses TRBV2 and TRBJ1-2; 8 bases agree with TRBD1. The CDR3 contains 16 residues. The germline gives CDR1 SNHLY, CDR2 FYNNEI. With V trimmed by 11 bases and J by 5 bases, 19 bases remained unmatched. The CDR3 nucleotides read TGTGCCGTTTTTTCTACCCGGGGACAGGCGAAATATGGCTACACCTTC. This translates into CAVFSTRGQAKYGYTF.

The rearrangement links TRBV2 to TRBJ2-7, with 10 bases matching TRBD2. Germline V lookup: CDR1 SNHLY, CDR2 FYNNEI. The CDR3 totals 14 residues. Unmatched junction bases numbered 3, after V lost 4 bases and J lost 3 bases. The CDR3 loop reads CASSAGTSDYEQYF. The CDR3 DNA reads as TGTGCCAGCAGTGCCGGGACTAGCGACTACGAGCAGTACTTC.